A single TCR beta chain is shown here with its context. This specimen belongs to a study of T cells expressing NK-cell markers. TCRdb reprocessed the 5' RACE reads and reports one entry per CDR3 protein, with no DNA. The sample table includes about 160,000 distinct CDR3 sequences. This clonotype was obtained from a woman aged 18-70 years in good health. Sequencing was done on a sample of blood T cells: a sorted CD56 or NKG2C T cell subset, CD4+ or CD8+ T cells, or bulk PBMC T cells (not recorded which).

The CDR3 is CASSLVGGIPTEAFF. This chain links TRBV12-3 or TRBV12-4 with TRBJ1-1. This CDR3 contains 15 residues.